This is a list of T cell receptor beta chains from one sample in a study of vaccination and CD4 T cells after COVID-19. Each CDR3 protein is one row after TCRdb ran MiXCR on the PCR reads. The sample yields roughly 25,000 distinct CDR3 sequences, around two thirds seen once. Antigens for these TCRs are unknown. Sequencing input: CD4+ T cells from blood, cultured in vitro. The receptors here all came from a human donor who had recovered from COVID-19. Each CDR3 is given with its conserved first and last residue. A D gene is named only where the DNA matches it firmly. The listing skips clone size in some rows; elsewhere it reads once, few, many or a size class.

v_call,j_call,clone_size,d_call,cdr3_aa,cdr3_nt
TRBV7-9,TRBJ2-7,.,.,CASSPTGLTSYEQYF,TGTGCCAGCAGCCCAACAGGTTTGACCTCCTACGAGCAGTACTTC
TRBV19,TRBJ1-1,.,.,CASRDRRGTEAFF,TGTGCCAGTAGGGACAGACGAGGAACTGAAGCTTTCTTT
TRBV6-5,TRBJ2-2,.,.,CASSYFGRGDTGELFF,TGTGCCAGCAGTTACTTTGGCAGGGGTGACACCGGGGAGCTGTTTTTT
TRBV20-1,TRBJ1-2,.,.,CSASESGPRGYTF,TGCAGTGCTAGTGAATCGGGGCCGCGTGGCTACACCTTC
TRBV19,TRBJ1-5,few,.,CASRTDSARPQHF,TGTGCCAGTAGGACAGATTCTGCTCGGCCCCAGCATTTT
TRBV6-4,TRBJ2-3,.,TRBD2,CASSIAGETDTQYF,TGTGCCAGCAGTATAGCGGGAGAGACAGATACGCAGTATTTT
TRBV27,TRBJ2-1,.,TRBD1,CASSFDRVSYNEQFF,TGTGCCAGCAGTTTCGACAGGGTTTCCTACAATGAGCAGTTCTTC
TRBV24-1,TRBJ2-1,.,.,CATSDLRGADEQFF,TGTGCCACCAGTGATTTGAGGGGGGCCGATGAGCAGTTCTTC
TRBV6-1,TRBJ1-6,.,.,CASSLRGETVPNSPLHF,TGTGCCAGCAGTCTACGAGGGGAGACCGTCCCTAATTCACCCCTCCACTTT
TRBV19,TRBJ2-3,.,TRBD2,CASTKPGLATDTQYF,TGTGCCAGCACCAAACCGGGACTAGCGACAGATACGCAGTATTTT
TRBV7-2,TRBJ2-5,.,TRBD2,CASSLGTSGTETQYF,TGTGCCAGCAGCTTAGGGACTAGCGGGACTGAGACCCAGTACTTC
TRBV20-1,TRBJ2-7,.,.,CSARDIRNTYEQYF,TGCAGTGCTAGAGATATAAGGAATACCTACGAGCAGTACTTC
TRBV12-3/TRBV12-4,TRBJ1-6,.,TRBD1,CASSLGQPNSPLHF,TGTGCCAGCAGTTTGGGACAGCCGAATTCACCCCTCCACTTT
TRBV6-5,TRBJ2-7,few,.,CASSYSTRGSYEQYF,TGTGCCAGCAGTTACTCGACGCGGGGTTCCTACGAGCAGTACTTC
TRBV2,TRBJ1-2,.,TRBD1,CASSTGTAIMGGYTF,TGTGCCAGCAGTACCGGGACAGCGATAATGGGGGGCTACACCTTC
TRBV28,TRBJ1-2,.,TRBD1,CASSLSRGLGGYTF,TGTGCCAGCAGTTTATCAAGGGGGCTGGGAGGCTACACCTTC
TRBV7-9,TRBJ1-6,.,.,CASSGEGQINSPLHF,TGTGCCAGCAGCGGCGAGGGACAAATTAATTCACCCCTCCACTTT
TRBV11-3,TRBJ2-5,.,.,CASSTGTLGNQETQYF,TGTGCCAGCAGCACCGGGACCCTCGGAAATCAAGAGACCCAGTACTTC
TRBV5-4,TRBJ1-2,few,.,CASSSRQNPPTGVYGYTF,TGTGCCAGCAGCTCCCGACAGAACCCCCCCACGGGGGTGTATGGCTACACCTTC
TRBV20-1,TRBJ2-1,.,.,CSARPTRSGVRGNEQFF,TGCAGTGCTAGACCCACGCGGTCAGGGGTTAGGGGGAATGAGCAGTTCTTC
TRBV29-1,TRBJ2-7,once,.,CSAGGSYEQYF,TGCAGCGCCGGGGGCAGCTACGAGCAGTATTTC
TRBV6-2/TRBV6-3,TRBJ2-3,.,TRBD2,CASSYALAGVTQYF,TGTGCCAGCAGTTACGCTCTAGCGGGAGTTACGCAGTATTTT
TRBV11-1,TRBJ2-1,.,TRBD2,CASSPRPSGIKNEQFF,TGTGCCAGCAGCCCCCGGCCTAGCGGGATAAAGAATGAGCAGTTCTTC
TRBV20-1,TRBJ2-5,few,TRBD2,CSAWELAGVGETQYF,TGCAGTGCCTGGGAACTAGCGGGAGTGGGGGAGACCCAGTACTTC
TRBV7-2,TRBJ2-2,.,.,CASTLERTTGELFF,TGTGCCAGCACCCTCGAGCGCACAACCGGGGAGCTGTTTTTT
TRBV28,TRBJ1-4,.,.,CASWQVNEKLFF,TGTGCCAGTTGGCAGGTTAATGAAAAACTGTTTTTT
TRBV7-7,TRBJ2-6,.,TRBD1,CASSTTGGSGANVLTF,TGTGCTAGCAGTACAACAGGGGGGTCTGGGGCCAACGTCCTGACTTTC
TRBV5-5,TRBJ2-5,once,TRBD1,CASSFADRGPQETQYF,TGTGCCAGCAGCTTCGCGGACAGGGGGCCTCAAGAGACCCAGTACTTC
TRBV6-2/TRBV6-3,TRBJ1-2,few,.,CASSAKGSGYTF,TGTGCCAGCAGTGCTAAGGGGAGCGGCTACACCTTC